Given below is one T cell receptor beta chain in context. These data come from a study of identical twins. TCRdb passed the 5' RACE reads through MiXCR, listing each CDR3 protein once. The data contain 600,000 to 800,000 distinct CDR3 sequences, about 20% of them singletons. Trimming left V 6 bases short and J 3 bases short, with 18 bases between. The germline CDR1 and CDR2 sequences are ENHRY and SYGVKD. The CDR3 has 15 residues. This sample also appeared in a second study, on T cells expressing NK-cell markers.

The sequence was obtained from a woman aged 18-29 years in good health. The sample consisted of PBMCs. The rearrangement joins TRBV10-3 to TRBJ2-7; weak D call: TRBD1 (6 bases). DNA of the CDR3: TGTGCCATCAGCGCTTTTTCCGACAGGATCTACGAGCAGTACTTC. This encodes CAISAFSDRIYEQYF.